Presented here are 25 T cell receptor beta chains from one specimen sequenced in a study of blood T cell repertoires in COVID-19. Using immunoSEQ multiplex PCR, the repertoire was profiled, and TCRdb retains in-frame clones only, with some absent. Of about 250,000 clones in the sample, around 80% were seen once. The sequenced sample consisted of peripheral blood. The receptors derive from a man aged 35-49 years with active or convalescent COVID-19.

The rearrangement uses TRBV19 and TRBJ1-5, with TRBD1 as a possible D gene (5 bases). Germline CDR1 and CDR2: LNHDA and SQIVND (reference sequence). This CDR3 has 15 amino acids. The V gene lost 7 bases and the J gene lost 6 bases, with 19 bases spanning the gap. CDR3 in amino acids: CASNDSGSKSQPQHF. CDR3 DNA: TGTGCCAGTAACGACTCAGGGTCTAAGAGTCAGCCCCAGCATTTT. Drawing the rest from reference TRBV19 and TRBJ1-5, the complete variable domain is DGGITQSPKYLFRKEGQNVTLSCEQNLNHDAMYWYRQDPGQGLRLIYYSQIVNDFQKGDIAEGYSVSREKKESFPLTVTSAQKNPTAFYLCASNDSGSKSQPQHFGDGTRLSIL.

The rearrangement joins TRBV12-3 or TRBV12-4 to TRBJ2-7, with TRBD1 matching over 9 bases. CDR3 length: 13 residues. The junction had 6 bases not matched to a gene; V was cut back by 6 bases and J by 6 bases. Written as DNA, the CDR3 is TGTGCCAGCAGGGGGACAGGGAAAGGCGAGCAGTACTTC. Amino acid sequence: CASRGTGKGEQYF.

The rearrangement joins TRBV6-5 to TRBJ2-7; D remains ambiguous. Trimming took off 8 bases at V and 2 bases at J, with 13 bases between the two ends. The CDR3 is 13 residues long. CDR1 is MNHEY, CDR2 SVGAGI, per germline. The DNA of the CDR3 is TGTGCCAGCGACTTGGCTAGAACCTACGAGCAGTACTTC. Translation: CASDLARTYEQYF.

The rearrangement joins TRBV27 to TRBJ1-2, with 10 bases fitting TRBD1. The germline CDR1 and CDR2 sequences are MNHEY and SMNVEV (reference sequence). CDR3 length equals 16 residues. After removal of 2 bases from V and 6 bases from J, the junction contained 9 bases not matched to a gene. In DNA form, the CDR3 reads TGTGCCAGCAGTTTAACCGGACAGGGGGAGGGTAATGGCTACACCTTC. It yields the protein CASSLTGQGEGNGYTF.

This chain uses TRBV29-1 with TRBJ2-2; the match to TRBD1 covers 8 bases. Germline V CDR1 and CDR2: SQVTM, ANQGSEA. The length of the CDR3 is 13 residues. The V and J ends lost 6 bases and 1 base, in that order; junction bases with no gene match: 1. CDR3 amino acids: CSVQGVNTGELFF. In nucleotides, the CDR3 is TGCAGCGTACAGGGGGTGAACACCGGGGAGCTGTTTTTT.

DNA of the CDR3: TGTGCCAGCAGTTTTACTCTACGGGACAGGCGAAGCTCCTACGAGCAGTACTTC. It codes for CASSFTLRDRRSSYEQYF. This chain joins TRBV28 and TRBJ2-7; 8 bases match TRBD1. The CDR3 extends over 18 amino acids. CDR1 and CDR2 from the germline V gene are MDHEN and SYDVKM. After removal of 3 bases from V and 0 bases from J, the junction contained 13 bases not matched to a gene.

The rearrangement uses TRBV7-9 and TRBJ2-3; 11 nucleotides align to TRBD2. The CDR3 runs to 17 residues. The V and J ends lost 3 bases and 0 bases, in that order; junction bases with no gene match: 5. CDR1 is SEHNR and CDR2 is FQNEAQ in the germline V gene (reference sequence). This CDR3 is CASSFSGGARSTDTQYF. The CDR3 DNA reads as TGTGCCAGCAGCTTTAGCGGGGGGGCTAGGAGCACAGATACGCAGTATTTT.

For the CDR3, the DNA is TGCGCCAGCAGCTTGGTCCGACAGGGAGACTACGAGCAGTACTTC. This gives the protein CASSLVRQGDYEQYF. The chain is built from TRBV5-1 and TRBJ2-7; 7 bases map to TRBD1. Trimming removed 0 bases from V and 3 bases from J; junction bases left unmatched: 6. CDR1 SGHRS and CDR2 YFSETQ come from the germline V gene. The CDR3 is made up of 15 amino acids.

This clone showed up just once. The rearrangement uses TRBV9 and TRBJ1-2, with D maybe TRBD1 (6 bases). Germline V gives CDR1 SGDLS, CDR2 YYNGEE. With 3 bases removed from V and 9 bases from J, the gap between germline ends came to 18 bases. The CDR3 runs 14 residues. CDR3 sequence reads: CASSATGMGMSYTF. In DNA, the CDR3 is TGTGCCAGCAGCGCCACAGGGATGGGGATGAGCTACACCTTC. Combining the CDR3 with reference TRBV9 and TRBJ1-2 gives the whole variable domain DSGVTQTPKHLITATGQRVTLRCSPRSGDLSVYWYQQSLDQGLQFLIQYYNGEERAKGNILERFSAQQFPDLHSELNLSSLELGDSALYFCASSATGMGMSYTFGSGTRLTVV.

This rearrangement joins TRBV2 to TRBJ1-1; no firm D call. Germline values: CDR1 SNHLY, CDR2 FYNNEI. The CDR3 contains 12 residues. Between the trimmed V and J ends, which lost 3 bases and 10 bases, there was a span of 12 bases. Here the CDR3 reads CASSENGSGAFF. The CDR3 DNA follows: TGTGCCAGCAGTGAGAACGGATCAGGAGCTTTCTTT.

This clone was detected a few times. This chain joins TRBV24-1 and TRBJ2-5, with TRBD2 matching over 9 bases. CDR1 KGHDR and CDR2 SFDVKD come from the germline V gene. Trimming cost V 7 bases and J 14 bases; bases outside gene matches: 13. The CDR3 has 13 residues. CDR3 sequence reads: CATSKRGALRYYF. The CDR3 DNA reads TGTGCCACCAGCAAGCGGGGGGCCCTTCGATATTACTTC.

The genes are TRBV7-6 and TRBJ2-2, with D maybe TRBD2 (6 bases). Germline CDR1 and CDR2: SGHVS and FNYEAQ. V was trimmed by 4 bases and J by 2 bases, leaving 29 bases between them. The CDR3 sequence is 21 residues long. CDR3 sequence: CASSSRVSRGPSLHNTGELFF. The CDR3 bases are TGTGCCAGCAGCTCACGGGTTTCGCGGGGCCCCTCACTGCACAACACCGGGGAGCTGTTTTTT.

The chain combines TRBV19 with TRBJ1-5; D not resolved. Trimming removed 4 bases from V and 7 bases from J, with 14 bases in between. The CDR3 contains 14 residues. Germline CDR1 is LNHDA and CDR2 is SQIVND (reference sequence). CDR3 sequence: CASSTRHPRQPQHF. The CDR3 region has the DNA TGTGCCAGTAGTACCCGACACCCTCGACAGCCCCAGCATTTT.

This clone occurred once. The chain couples TRBV11-3 to TRBJ2-7; 7 positions match TRBD1. This CDR3 has 13 amino acids. Germline values: CDR1 SGHNT, CDR2 YENEEA. With V trimmed by 5 bases and J by 3 bases, 4 bases remained unmatched. The CDR3 spells CASSPRGFYEQYF. CDR3 coding DNA: TGTGCCAGCAGCCCCAGGGGGTTCTACGAGCAGTACTTC.

This chain joins TRBV7-2 and TRBJ1-5; the match to TRBD1 covers 8 bases. The CDR3 is 14 amino acids. V lost 2 bases to trimming and J lost 7 bases; unmatched junction nucleotides: 4. Germline V CDR1 and CDR2: SGHTA, FQGNSA. CDR3 bases: TGTGCCAGCAGCTTATCAGACAGGGGACAGCCCCAGCATTTT. It is translated as CASSLSDRGQPQHF. Filled out from reference TRBV7-2 and TRBJ1-5, the complete variable domain reads GAGVSQSPSNKVTEKGKDVELRCDPISGHTALYWYRQSLGQGLEFLIYFQGNSAPDKSGLPSDRFSAERTGGSVSTLTIQRTQQEDSAVYLCASSLSDRGQPQHFGDGTRLSIL.

The chain carries TRBV9 and TRBJ2-3; no clear D. Germline V gene lookup returns CDR1 SGDLS and CDR2 YYNGEE. Trimming removed 3 bases at V and 4 bases at J, with 24 bases between. The CDR3 covers 18 residues. The CDR3 DNA follows: TGTGCCAGCAGCGATAATGGTCCTGAATCCCCGGTACCAGATACGCAGTATTTT. It yields the protein CASSDNGPESPVPDTQYF.

The table lists this clone with a few counts. The rearrangement joins TRBV5-6 to TRBJ2-3; 9 bases line up with TRBD1. This CDR3 contains 16 residues. Trimming at V came to 5 bases and at J to 3 bases, leaving 10 bases not matched to a gene. The germline CDR1 and CDR2 sequences are SGHDT and YYEEEE. The CDR3 nucleotides read TGTGCCAGCAGACGACAGGGGGGCGGATGGACAGATACGCAGTATTTT. This encodes CASRRQGGGWTDTQYF.

The chain couples TRBV7-3 to TRBJ2-2; the match to TRBD1 covers 10 bases. This CDR3 region has 13 residues. Germline trimming cut 5 bases from V and 10 bases from J; bases unmatched to any gene: 4. Per the germline V gene, CDR1 is SGHTA and CDR2 is FQGTGA. The chain's CDR3 is CASSRTGGEELFF. The CDR3 DNA reads TGTGCCAGCAGCCGGACAGGGGGAGAGGAGCTGTTTTTT.

The V call is TRBV3-1 (or the pseudogene TRBV3-2), the J call TRBJ2-2; D perhaps matches TRBD1 (5 bases). The germline V gene has CDR1 LGHDT and CDR2 YNNKEL (reference sequence). This CDR3 has 17 residues. V lost 1 base, J lost 1 base, and 13 bases lay in between. In DNA form, the CDR3 reads TGTGCCAGCAGCCAAGTAGGGGTTCACGGGAACACCGGGGAGCTGTTTTTT. Protein product: CASSQVGVHGNTGELFF.

This chain links TRBV20-1 with TRBJ2-5; 12 nucleotides agree with TRBD1. The J segment lost 4 bases and the V segment lost 5 bases, leaving 8 bases of the junction unmatched. The CDR3 runs 15 residues. Germline-derived CDR1 and CDR2 are DFQATT and SNEGSKA (reference sequence). The CDR3 coding sequence is TGCAGTGCTGGTGGGGACAGGGGGCGCATAGAGACCCAGTACTTC. The encoded protein is CSAGGDRGRIETQYF.

This chain links TRBV24-1 with TRBJ1-2, with a tentative D call TRBD1 (5 bases). The CDR3 loop spans 14 amino acids. Germline V gene lookup returns CDR1 KGHDR and CDR2 SFDVKD. V was pared by 5 bases and J by 9 bases, with 18 bases between. The CDR3 DNA reads TGTGCCACCAGTGGCGGTTATGGACACCTCAGCTACACCTTC. Translating it yields CATSGGYGHLSYTF.

The chain carries TRBV5-1 and TRBJ2-7; D is perhaps TRBD1 (6 bases). V lost 4 bases, J lost 6 bases, and 23 bases lay in between. Germline V gives CDR1 SGHRS, CDR2 YFSETQ. This CDR3 spans 16 amino acids. The CDR3: CASSATLSQGIGEQYF. The DNA for the CDR3 is TGCGCCAGCAGCGCGACCCTAAGTCAGGGGATCGGCGAGCAGTACTTC.

The chain joins TRBV3-1 (or the pseudogene TRBV3-2) to TRBJ2-7; 12 bases agree with TRBD2. V gave up 3 bases and J gave up 4 bases; unmatched junction bases: 7. CDR1 and CDR2 (germline): LGHDT, YNNKEL (reference sequence). The CDR3 has 16 residues. In nucleotides, the CDR3 is TGTGCCAGCAGCCACGCTACCGGGACTAGCGGGTACGAGCAGTACTTC. Translation gives CASSHATGTSGYEQYF.

The rearrangement uses TRBV7-3 and TRBJ2-3, with a possible D match to TRBD2 (6 bases). This CDR3 is 17 amino acids long. In germline, CDR1 is SGHTA, CDR2 FQGTGA. Trimming cost V 5 bases and J 2 bases, with 20 bases left between them. The CDR3 DNA is TGTGCCAGCAGCCGGTCCGGCGGCGGGGTATACACAGATACGCAGTATTTT. Protein: CASSRSGGGVYTDTQYF.

The chain links TRBV5-5 to TRBJ2-5; 13 nucleotides line up with TRBD2. There are 17 residues in the CDR3. The germline V gene has CDR1 SGHKS and CDR2 YYEKEE (reference sequence). The junction had 7 bases not matched to a gene; V was cut back by 0 bases and J by 5 bases. CDR3 nucleotide sequence: TGTGCCAGCAGCTTGGGGGGGACTAGCGGGACGGTGGAGACCCAGTACTTC. It translates to CASSLGGTSGTVETQYF.